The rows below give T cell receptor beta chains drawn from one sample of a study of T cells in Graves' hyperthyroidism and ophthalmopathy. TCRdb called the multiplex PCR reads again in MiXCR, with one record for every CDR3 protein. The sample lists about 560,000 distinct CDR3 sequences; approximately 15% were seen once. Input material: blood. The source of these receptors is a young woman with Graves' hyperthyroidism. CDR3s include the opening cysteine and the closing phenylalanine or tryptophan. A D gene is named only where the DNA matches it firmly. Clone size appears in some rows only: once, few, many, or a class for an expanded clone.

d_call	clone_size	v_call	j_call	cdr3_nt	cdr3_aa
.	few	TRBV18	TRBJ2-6	TGTGCCAGCTCACCTTTCGACTCTGGGGCCAACGTCCTGACTTTC	CASSPFDSGANVLTF
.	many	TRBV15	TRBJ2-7	TGTGCCACCAGCAGAGATTTCGTGGGAGAGCAGTACTTC	CATSRDFVGEQYF
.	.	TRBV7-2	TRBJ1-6	TGTGCCAGCAGCCCCCGGGACGCCAAATGGGATAATTCACCCCTCCACTTT	CASSPRDAKWDNSPLHF
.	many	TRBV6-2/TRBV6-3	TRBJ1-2	TGTGCCAGCAGTTACTCGTTCGGAAGCCCCAATCCTAACTATGGCTACACCTTC	CASSYSFGSPNPNYGYTF
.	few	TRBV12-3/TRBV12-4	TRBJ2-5	TGTGCCAGCAGCCCCAACAGGGGGGGTGGAGAGACCCAGTACTTC	CASSPNRGGGETQYF
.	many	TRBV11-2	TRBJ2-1	TGTGCCAGCAGCTCTGGACTCCACTCCTACAATGAGCAGTTCTTC	CASSSGLHSYNEQFF
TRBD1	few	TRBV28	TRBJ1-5	TGTGCCAGCAGTTTGGCTAAGGACAGGGCTGGCAATCAGCCCCAGCATTTT	CASSLAKDRAGNQPQHF
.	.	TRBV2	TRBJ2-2	TGTGCCAGCAGTTTAGGGCGGACCTTCTACACCGGGGAGCTGTTTTTT	CASSLGRTFYTGELFF
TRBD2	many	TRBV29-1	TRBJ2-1	TGCAGCGTCCCCAGACTAGCGGGATACAATGAGCAGTTCTTC	CSVPRLAGYNEQFF
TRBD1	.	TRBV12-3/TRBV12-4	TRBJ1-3	TGTGCCAGCAGACATACAGGGGAAGTAAACACCATATATTTT	CASRHTGEVNTIYF
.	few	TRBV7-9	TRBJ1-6	TGTGCCAGCAGCTTAGCGTCAGGAAATTATTCACCCCTCCACTTT	CASSLASGNYSPLHF
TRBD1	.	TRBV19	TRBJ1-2	TGTGCCAGTACCGGGGTTCTCGGGACAGGGATATATGGCTACACCTTC	CASTGVLGTGIYGYTF
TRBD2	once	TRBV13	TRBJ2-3	TGTGCCAGCAGCTTAGTGAGCGGGACTAGCACAGATACGCAGTATTTT	CASSLVSGTSTDTQYF
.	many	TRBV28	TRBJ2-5	TGTGCCAGCAGTTCTGGGGCTGTGACCCAGTACTTC	CASSSGAVTQYF
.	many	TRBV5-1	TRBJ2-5	TGCGCCAGCAGCTTGGGCACTAGTCAAGAGACCCAGTACTTC	CASSLGTSQETQYF
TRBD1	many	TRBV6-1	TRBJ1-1	TGTGCCAGCAGGCTCCTACAGGGGGAGAACACTGAAGCTTTCTTT	CASRLLQGENTEAFF
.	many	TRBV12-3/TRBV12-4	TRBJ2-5	TGTGCCAGCAGTTGGACAGGGAGGGGCGAGGGAGAGACCCAGTACTTC	CASSWTGRGEGETQYF
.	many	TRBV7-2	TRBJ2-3	TGTGCCAGCAGCTTCAGGTCTACTAGCACAGATACGCAGTATTTT	CASSFRSTSTDTQYF
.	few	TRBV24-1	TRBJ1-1	TGTGCCACCAGTGATCCAGGGGACACTGAAGCTTTCTTT	CATSDPGDTEAFF
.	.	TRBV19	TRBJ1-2	TGTGCCAGTAGTATTGAGCATGGGGGATCTAGAGGCTACACCTTC	CASSIEHGGSRGYTF
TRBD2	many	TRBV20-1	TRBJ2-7	TGCAGTGCTACCGAGCGGGAGAGAGGGGAGCAGTACTTC	CSATERERGEQYF
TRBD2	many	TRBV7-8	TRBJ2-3	TGTGCCAGCAGCTCAACCCCGCTCAGCGGGGGGGCTGAAGATACGCAGTATTTT	CASSSTPLSGGAEDTQYF
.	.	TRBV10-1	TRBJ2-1	TGCGCCAGCAGTGAGCCAAACAGGGCGGGTCAGTTCTTC	CASSEPNRAGQFF
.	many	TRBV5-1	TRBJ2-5	TGCGCCAGCAGCTTGCCAGTAAGGACTACCGAGTACCAAGAGACCCAGTACTTC	CASSLPVRTTEYQETQYF
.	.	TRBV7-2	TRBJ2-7	TGTGCCAGCAGCCACAATCGGGACAAGCAGTACTTC	CASSHNRDKQYF
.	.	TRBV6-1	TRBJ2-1	TGTGCCAGCAGTGATCGCTTTGATGAGCAGTTCTTC	CASSDRFDEQFF
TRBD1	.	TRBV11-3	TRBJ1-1	TGTGCCAGCAGCAGACAGGGGGGTCTGGTGAACACTGAAGCTTTCTTT	CASSRQGGLVNTEAFF
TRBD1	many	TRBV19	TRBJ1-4	TGTGCCAGTAGTAAGGACAGGGCCACTAATGAAAAACTGTTTTTT	CASSKDRATNEKLFF
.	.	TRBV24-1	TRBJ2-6	TGTGCCACCAGTGCCGTGGACCTTCTCTCTGGGGCCAACGTCCTGACTTTC	CATSAVDLLSGANVLTF
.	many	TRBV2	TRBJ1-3	TGTGCCAGCATTCAAGGCCAAGGCTCTGGAAACACCATATATTTT	CASIQGQGSGNTIYF
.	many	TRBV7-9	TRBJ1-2	TGTGCCAGCAGCCCTGCTAGGGGTGGCTACACCTTC	CASSPARGGYTF
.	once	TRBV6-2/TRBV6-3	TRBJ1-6	TGTGCCAGCACAAGGGTCGAAAATTCACCCCTCCACTTT	CASTRVENSPLHF
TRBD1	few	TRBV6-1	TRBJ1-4	TGTGCCAGCAGAAAGGGGGCCGATAATGAAAAACTGTTTTTT	CASRKGADNEKLFF
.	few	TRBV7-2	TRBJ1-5	TGTGCCAGCAGCTTAGCGATGGGAAGCAATCAGCCCCAGCATTTT	CASSLAMGSNQPQHF
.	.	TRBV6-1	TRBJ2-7	TGTGCCAGCAGTGAAGGGGTCGGGTCCTACGAGCAGTACTTC	CASSEGVGSYEQYF
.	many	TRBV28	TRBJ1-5	TGTGCCAGCAGTTTAGTGCGATGGCAGCCCCAGCATTTT	CASSLVRWQPQHF
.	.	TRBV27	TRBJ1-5	TGTGCCAGCGGAGGTAGGGCCGGCCAGCCCCAGCATTTT	CASGGRAGQPQHF
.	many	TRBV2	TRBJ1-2	TGTGCCAGCAGGATACTTTATGGCTACACCTTC	CASRILYGYTF
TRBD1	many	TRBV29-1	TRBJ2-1	TGCAGCGTTGGACAGGGGAGGAGTGAGCAGTTCTTC	CSVGQGRSEQFF
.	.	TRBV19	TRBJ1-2	TGTGCCAGTAGTGTGACAGGAGGAAACTATGGCTACACCTTC	CASSVTGGNYGYTF
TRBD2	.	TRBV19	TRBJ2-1	TGTGCCAGTAGTGGGGGACTAGCGGACAATGAGCAGTTCTTC	CASSGGLADNEQFF
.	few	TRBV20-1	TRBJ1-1	TGCAGTGCTAGAGACGACTTACTAAACACTGAAGCTTTCTTT	CSARDDLLNTEAFF
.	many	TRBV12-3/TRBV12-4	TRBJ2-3	TGTGCCAGCAGCCCAGGGGACCGCACAGATACGCAGTATTTT	CASSPGDRTDTQYF
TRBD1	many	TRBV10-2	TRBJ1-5	TGCGCCAGCAGTGAGTCGGACAGGGTGAGCCAGCCCCAGCATTTT	CASSESDRVSQPQHF
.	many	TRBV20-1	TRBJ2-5	TGCAGTGCTAGCTCGGCAGCCAAAGAGACCCAGTACTTC	CSASSAAKETQYF
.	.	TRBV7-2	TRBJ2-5	TGTGCCAGCAGCTTGTTTCGCGGGATGGAGACCCAGTACTTC	CASSLFRGMETQYF
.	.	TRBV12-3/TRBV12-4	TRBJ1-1	TGTGCCAGCAGTTTAGCCAGCACGAACACTGAAGCTTTCTTT	CASSLASTNTEAFF
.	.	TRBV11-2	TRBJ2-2	TGTGCCAGCAGCTTTAGCGACGGGGAGCTGTTTTTT	CASSFSDGELFF
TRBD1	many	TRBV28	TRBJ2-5	TGTGCCAGCAGTTTCTCGCTAGGGGACAGGACGGTTCGGGAGACCCAGTACTTC	CASSFSLGDRTVRETQYF
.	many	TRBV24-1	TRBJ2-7	TGTGCCACCCCGGGTAAAGTCTACGAGCAGTACTTC	CATPGKVYEQYF
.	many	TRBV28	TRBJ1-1	TGTGCCAGCAGTTTAATCGGGTTCATGAACACTGAAGCTTTCTTT	CASSLIGFMNTEAFF